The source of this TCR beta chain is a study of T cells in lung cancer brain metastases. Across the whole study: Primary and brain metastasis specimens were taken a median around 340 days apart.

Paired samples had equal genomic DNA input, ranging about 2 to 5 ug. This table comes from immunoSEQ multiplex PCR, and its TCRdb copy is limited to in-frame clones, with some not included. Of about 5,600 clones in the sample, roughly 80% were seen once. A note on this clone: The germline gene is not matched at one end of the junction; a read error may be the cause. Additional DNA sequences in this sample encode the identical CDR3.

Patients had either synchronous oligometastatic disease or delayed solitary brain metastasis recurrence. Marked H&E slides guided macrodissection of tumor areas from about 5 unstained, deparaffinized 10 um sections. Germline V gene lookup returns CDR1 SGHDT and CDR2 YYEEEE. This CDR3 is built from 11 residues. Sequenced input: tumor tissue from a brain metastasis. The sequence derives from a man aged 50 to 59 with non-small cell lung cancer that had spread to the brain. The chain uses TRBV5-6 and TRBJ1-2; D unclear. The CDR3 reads CASSFHDGYTF. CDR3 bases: TGTGCCAGCAGCTTCCACGATGGCTATACCTTC.